This T cell receptor beta chain was captured in a study of cytomegalovirus exposure and HLA in healthy donors. Germline V lookup: CDR1 MGHRA, CDR2 YSYEKL. There are 16 residues in the CDR3. V shed 0 bases, J shed 0 bases, and the junction held 3 bases outside the gene matches. As concerns this clone: Its target is unknown.

General study findings and limits: On later analysis, the bulk of CMV-associated TCR beta chains appeared to be HLA-restricted. An analysis that was carried out later associated approximately 17,000 TCR beta sequences with HLA alleles at 0.05 false discovery rate. Accurate predictions that matched the HLA-A and HLA-B alleles of most subjects were reportedly made from TCR beta sequences.

The PCR made use of 60 Vbeta and 13 Jbeta primers. The assay was immunoSEQ multiplex PCR, and TCRdb's table has in-frame clones only and misses some. The table records more than 30,000 clones, about two thirds of them present only once. Sampled while nominally healthy, donors likely had unrecorded immune exposures. This TCR derives from a man aged 40-55 years in good health and CMV-seropositive. The sample consisted of PBMCs. V and J are TRBV4-1 and TRBJ2-7, with 9 positions matching TRBD1. CDR3 sequence (DNA): TGCGCCAGCAGCCAAGAACCGGACAGGGGCTCCTACGAGCAGTACTTC. Residues: CASSQEPDRGSYEQYF.